Below, 31 T cell receptor beta chains from the same sample are listed, as sequenced in a study of CXCR4 blockade with PD-1 therapy in pancreatic cancer. Sequenced by immunoSEQ multiplex PCR; TCRdb stores in-frame clones only, minus some. The data hold under 20,000 clones, with over 55% observed a single time. Sequencing was performed on tumor tissue. The source of these receptors is a human donor with pancreatic ductal adenocarcinoma.

The rearrangement joins TRBV19 to TRBJ1-2; 7 bases are a match to TRBD1. Germline trimming cut 7 bases from V and 0 bases from J; bases unmatched to any gene: 5. Germline values: CDR1 LNHDA, CDR2 SQIVND (reference sequence). CDR3 length equals 14 residues. Written as DNA, the CDR3 is TGTGCCAGTACCGCCGGGACAGCTAACTATGGCTACACCTTC. It yields the protein CASTAGTANYGYTF.

The rearrangement links TRBV28 to TRBJ1-4; D call uncertain. The germline gives CDR1 MDHEN, CDR2 SYDVKM. V lost 6 bases and J 3 bases, leaving 20 bases between the germline ends. The CDR3 sequence is 17 residues long. In DNA, the CDR3 is TGTGCCAGCAGGCCCGATGGCGGGAAGGCAGCTAATGAAAAACTGTTTTTT. It is translated as CASRPDGGKAANEKLFF.

The chain is built from TRBV25-1 and TRBJ1-1; D gene unclear. Germline V lookup: CDR1 MGHDK, CDR2 SYGVNS. The CDR3 has 12 residues. Trimming removed 3 bases from V and 1 base from J, with 3 bases in between. CDR3 residues: CASSDANTEAFF. The CDR3 DNA follows: TGTGCCAGCAGTGATGCGAACACTGAAGCTTTCTTT.

The table lists this clone with many counts. V usage is TRBV7-5 and J usage is TRBJ2-7; TRBD2, as called in the table, went unchecked against the DNA. TRBV7-5 is described as a pseudogene. The CDR3 has 15 residues. This chain's CDR3 is CASSVGLAGVYEQYF. As DNA, the CDR3 is TGTGCCAGCAGCGTCGGACTAGCGGGAGTCTACGAGCAGTACTTC.

The chain links TRBV28 to TRBJ1-4; the D gene is possibly TRBD1 (6 bases). Germline CDR1 MDHEN, CDR2 SYDVKM. V shed 7 bases and J shed 3 bases, with 15 bases lying between them. There are 15 residues in the CDR3. CDR3 DNA: TGTGCCAGCACCATACAGGGTTCGTCTAATGAAAAACTGTTTTTT. Amino acids: CASTIQGSSNEKLFF. Supplemented by reference TRBV28 and TRBJ1-4, the full variable domain reads DVKVTQSSRYLVKRTGEKVFLECVQDMDHENMFWYRQDPGLGLRLIYFSYDVKMKEKGDIPEGYSVSREKKERFSLILESASTNQTSMYLCASTIQGSSNEKLFFGSGTQLSVL.

The chain employs TRBV1 and TRBJ1-1; the D call in the table, TRBD1, was not verified against the DNA. TRBV1 is annotated as a pseudogene. The CDR3 is 13 residues long. CDR3 DNA sequence: TGCGCCAGCAGCCAAGGTACAGGGACTGAAGCTTTCTTT. It encodes CASSQGTGTEAFF.

V and J are TRBV28 and TRBJ1-3, with D possibly TRBD1 on 6 matching bases. This CDR3 has 14 amino acids. V was shortened by 7 bases and J by 0 bases, with 10 bases between the two germline ends. Germline lookup yields CDR1 MDHEN and CDR2 SYDVKM. DNA for the CDR3: TGTGCCAGCACGGGGGCCCCCTCTGGAAACACCATATATTTT. Protein sequence: CASTGAPSGNTIYF.

The rearrangement joins TRBV18 to TRBJ1-1; tentatively, D is TRBD1 (6 bases). CDR3 length equals 14 residues. Between the trimmed V and J ends, which lost 6 bases and 4 bases, there was a span of 15 bases. Germline CDR1 reads KGHSH; CDR2 reads LQKENI. In DNA, the CDR3 is TGTGCCAGCTCCCCAGGGGCGCAGGGCACTGAAGCTTTCTTT. Protein: CASSPGAQGTEAFF. Full variable domain (rest looked up from reference TRBV18 and TRBJ1-1): NAGVMQNPRHLVRRRGQEARLRCSPMKGHSHVYWYRQLPEEGLKFMVYLQKENIIDESGMPKERFSAEFPKEGPSILRIQQVVRGDSAAYFCASSPGAQGTEAFFGQGTRLTVV.

This clone was seen only a few times. This chain joins TRBV29-1 and TRBJ2-5; D gene unclear. The CDR3 runs 15 residues. V was shortened by 6 bases and J by 4 bases, with 21 bases between the two germline ends. CDR1 and CDR2 (germline): SQVTM, ANQGSEA. The DNA for the CDR3 is TGCAGCGTAGGCCAACAAAGACGTCTGACAGAGACCCAGTACTTC. This encodes CSVGQQRRLTETQYF.

The chain joins TRBV18 to TRBJ1-2; 9 bases line up with TRBD1. This CDR3 has 17 residues. Germline CDR1 reads KGHSH; CDR2 reads LQKENI. J lost 6 bases, V lost 2 bases, and 13 bases had no gene match. The CDR3 reads CASSPSWTGDQGDGYTF. The DNA of the CDR3 is TGTGCCAGCTCACCATCTTGGACAGGGGATCAAGGCGATGGCTACACCTTC.

This clone was picked up one time. The gene calls are TRBV6-8 and TRBJ2-5, with TRBD2 matching over 8 bases. The trim removed 5 bases at V and 0 bases at J, leaving 11 bases unmatched. The CDR3 spans 17 residues. Germline loops: CDR1 MNHGY, CDR2 SAAAGT. The CDR3 region is CASSDQLAETYQETQYF. CDR3 DNA: TGTGCCAGCAGTGATCAACTAGCGGAAACGTACCAAGAGACCCAGTACTTC.

V and J are TRBV15 and TRBJ2-7; D possibly corresponds to TRBD2 (5 bases). CDR3 length equals 15 residues. V was clipped by 3 bases and J by 4 bases, with 16 bases between them. Germline V gives CDR1 LNHNV, CDR2 YYDKDF (reference sequence). CDR3 DNA sequence: TGTGCCACCAGCAGCTCGGGCCCAAGAGGGTACGAGCAGTACTTC. It specifies CATSSSGPRGYEQYF.

The V gene is TRBV19, the J gene TRBJ1-6, with 9 bases identical to TRBD1. Per germline, CDR1 LNHDA and CDR2 SQIVND (reference sequence). The CDR3 covers 14 residues. J gave up 8 bases and V 5 bases, and 4 bases lay outside the gene matches. The CDR3 protein is CASSAQGADSPLHF. In DNA, the CDR3 is TGTGCCAGTAGTGCACAGGGGGCGGATTCACCCCTCCACTTT.

The J gene is TRBJ1-1, the V gene TRBV19, with 7 bases aligning to TRBD1. This CDR3 spans 14 amino acids. V lost 4 bases and J lost 1; bases outside the gene matches: 3. CDR1 and CDR2 (germline): LNHDA, SQIVND (reference sequence). The CDR3 reads CASSTTGANTEAFF. CDR3 nucleotides: TGTGCCAGTAGTACCACAGGGGCGAACACTGAAGCTTTCTTT. Filled out from reference TRBV19 and TRBJ1-1, the complete variable domain reads DGGITQSPKYLFRKEGQNVTLSCEQNLNHDAMYWYRQDPGQGLRLIYYSQIVNDFQKGDIAEGYSVSREKKESFPLTVTSAQKNPTAFYLCASSTTGANTEAFFGQGTRLTVV.

The J gene is TRBJ1-1, the V gene TRBV29-1, with TRBD1 as a possible D gene (5 bases). Trimming stripped 6 bases from V and 1 base from J, with 15 bases between. This CDR3 spans 14 amino acids. Germline V CDR1 and CDR2: SQVTM, ANQGSEA. CDR3 bases: TGCAGCGTACTCCAGGGTTGGAGGAACACTGAAGCTTTCTTT. Amino acids: CSVLQGWRNTEAFF.

The chain couples TRBV25-1 to TRBJ2-1; 9 bases fit TRBD2. There are 15 residues in the CDR3. CDR1 is MGHDK and CDR2 is SYGVNS in the germline V gene. The V segment lost 2 bases and the J segment 8 bases; nucleotides outside the gene matches: 7. DNA for the CDR3: TGTGCCAGCAGTGAACTAGCGGGAACGTTCGATGAGCAGTTCTTC. This codes for CASSELAGTFDEQFF.

The chain carries TRBV29-1 and TRBJ2-2; D may be TRBD1 or TRBD2 (5 bases each). From germline, CDR1 is SQVTM and CDR2 ANQGSEA. Trimming took 7 bases from V and 2 from J, leaving 14 bases between them. The length of the CDR3 is 14 residues. The CDR3 coding sequence is TGCAGCGGGGGGAACCAGGGTAACACCGGGGAGCTGTTTTTT. Protein sequence: CSGGNQGNTGELFF.

The V call is TRBV12-2, the J call TRBJ2-1; TRBD2, the table's D call, was not compared with the DNA. TRBV12-2 constitutes a pseudogene. The CDR3 is 14 amino acids. The CDR3 region is CATVSGRANNEQFF. CDR3 DNA sequence: TGTGCCACGGTTAGCGGGAGGGCCAATAATGAGCAGTTCTTC.

The chain joins TRBV30 to TRBJ1-2; the D gene is possibly TRBD1 (5 bases). Germline V lookup: CDR1 GTSNPN, CDR2 SVGIG (reference sequence). V was shortened by 2 bases and J by 6 bases, with 7 bases between the two germline ends. The CDR3 covers 11 residues. The CDR3 DNA follows: TGTGCCTGGAGTAGAGGGGATGGCTACACCTTC. It yields the protein CAWSRGDGYTF. The full variable domain, completed using reference TRBV30 and TRBJ1-2, is SQTIHQWPATLVQPVGSPLSLECTVEGTSNPNLYWYRQAAGRGLQLLFYSVGIGQISSEVPQNLSASRPQDRQFILSSKKLLLSDSGFYLCAWSRGDGYTFGSGTRLTVV.

This clone showed up just once. The chain joins TRBV29-1 to TRBJ1-2; D is unresolved. V was pared by 3 bases and J by 3 bases, with 14 bases between. Germline CDR1 is SQVTM and CDR2 is ANQGSEA. The CDR3 runs 14 residues. CDR3 in amino acids: CSVDSPSSYYGYTF. As DNA, the CDR3 is TGCAGCGTTGACTCCCCCTCCAGCTACTATGGCTACACCTTC. Full variable domain (rest looked up from reference TRBV29-1 and TRBJ1-2): SAVISQKPSRDICQRGTSLTIQCQVDSQVTMMFWYRQQPGQSLTLIATANQGSEATYESGFVIDKFPISRPNLTFSTLTVSNMSPEDSSIYLCSVDSPSSYYGYTFGSGTRLTVV.

The chain is built from TRBV28 and TRBJ2-3; possibly TRBD1 for D (6 bases). The CDR3 sequence is 16 residues long. Germline values: CDR1 MDHEN, CDR2 SYDVKM. The V gene lost 3 bases and the J gene lost 5 bases, with 18 bases spanning the gap. DNA of the CDR3: TGTGCCAGCAGTTTGGGCAGGGGTTCAGGTGTAGATACGCAGTATTTT. Translated, it gives CASSLGRGSGVDTQYF.

This clone has more than one count but fewer than ten. The V gene is TRBV4-1, the J gene TRBJ1-1; a possible D gene is TRBD1 (5 bases). CDR1 MGHRA and CDR2 YSYEKL come from the germline V gene. V was shortened by 2 bases and J by 1 base, with 14 bases between the two germline ends. The CDR3 extends over 16 amino acids. CDR3 protein: CASSQIQGRGNTEAFF. DNA of the CDR3: TGCGCCAGCAGCCAAATCCAGGGACGGGGGAACACTGAAGCTTTCTTT.

The genes are TRBV28 and TRBJ1-4, with 7 bases aligning to TRBD1. V dropped 5 bases and J dropped 5; count of bases not matched to a gene: 5. There are 14 residues in the CDR3. Germline assignment: CDR1 MDHEN and CDR2 SYDVKM. Here the CDR3 reads CASSPTGTNEKLFF. In DNA, the CDR3 is TGTGCCAGCAGTCCGACAGGGACGAATGAAAAACTGTTTTTT.

The gene calls are TRBV19 and TRBJ2-7, with 8 bases fitting TRBD1. CDR1 is LNHDA and CDR2 is SQIVND in the germline V gene (reference sequence). The trim removed 5 bases at V and 2 bases at J, leaving 5 bases unmatched. The CDR3 length is 14 residues. The CDR3 DNA is TGTGCCAGTAGTGCGACAGGGGAGGCCTACGAGCAGTACTTC. This translates into CASSATGEAYEQYF.

Remarks on this clone: This sample includes further DNA sequences coding for the same CDR3. V is TRBV30 and J is TRBJ2-5; TRBD2 agrees at 8 bases. Germline V CDR1 and CDR2: GTSNPN, SVGIG (reference sequence). The CDR3 has 13 residues. V trimming: 0 bases; J trimming: 3 bases; junction bases outside the gene matches: 0. CDR3 coding DNA: TGTGCCTGGAGTGTACTAGCGGAAGAGACCCAGTACTTC. This translates into CAWSVLAEETQYF.

The V and J genes are TRBV18 and TRBJ2-2; 11 nucleotides agree with TRBD2. The CDR3 is made up of 18 amino acids. Per germline, CDR1 KGHSH and CDR2 LQKENI. Trimming took 3 bases from V and 0 from J; bases not matched to a gene: 6. The CDR3 loop reads CASSPAGLAATNTGELFF. CDR3 bases: TGTGCCAGCTCACCCGCGGGACTAGCGGCTACGAACACCGGGGAGCTGTTTTTT.

As concerns this clone: The read ends 1 residue shy of where the CDR3 ends; the end is completed using the germline J gene. The V call is TRBV10-3, the J call TRBJ1-2; D is undetermined. Trimming removed 2 bases at V and 8 bases at J, with 12 bases between. Per the germline V gene, CDR1 is ENHRY and CDR2 is SYGVKD. The CDR3 sequence is 13 residues long. CDR3 DNA, as far as it was read: TGTGCCATCAGTGAGCGACCGACGGAGGGCTACACC. The encoded protein is CAISERPTEGYT. From start to end, the CDR3 is CAISERPTEGYTF.

This clone has just a few counts. This chain connects TRBV28 to TRBJ2-2; TRBD2 matches at 7 bases. Trimming removed 4 bases from V and 1 base from J; junction bases left unmatched: 24. This CDR3 spans 22 amino acids. Germline lookup yields CDR1 MDHEN and CDR2 SYDVKM. CDR3 amino acids: CASSYPQQWTSSSSMNTGELFF. The CDR3 DNA reads TGTGCCAGCAGTTACCCCCAACAGTGGACTAGTAGTAGTAGCATGAACACCGGGGAGCTGTTTTTT.

This rearrangement joins TRBV1 to TRBJ2-3; the table's D call, TRBD2, was not checked against the DNA. TRBV1 is given as a pseudogene. This CDR3 is built from 14 residues. CDR3 in amino acids: CASSQPSGTDTQYF. The CDR3 region has the DNA TGCGCCAGCAGCCAACCTAGCGGAACAGATACGCAGTATTTT.

The CDR3 spells CASSQELAGAGEQYF. CDR3 DNA: TGTGCCAGCAGCCAAGAACTAGCGGGAGCTGGTGAGCAGTACTTC. This rearrangement joins TRBV14 to TRBJ2-7, with 11 nucleotides matching TRBD2. V was pared by 0 bases and J by 7 bases, with 5 bases of the junction left unmatched. The CDR3 is 15 residues long. Germline CDR1 SGHDN, CDR2 FVKESK.

The rearrangement joins TRBV6-8 to TRBJ2-7, with 7 positions matching TRBD2. The CDR3 sequence is 16 residues long. The germline V gene has CDR1 MNHGY and CDR2 SAAAGT. V trimming: 2 bases; J trimming: 3 bases; junction bases outside the gene matches: 10. As DNA, the CDR3 is TGTGCCAGCAGTTACCTTGGTAGCGGGTCCGGCTACGAGCAGTACTTC. Translation: CASSYLGSGSGYEQYF.